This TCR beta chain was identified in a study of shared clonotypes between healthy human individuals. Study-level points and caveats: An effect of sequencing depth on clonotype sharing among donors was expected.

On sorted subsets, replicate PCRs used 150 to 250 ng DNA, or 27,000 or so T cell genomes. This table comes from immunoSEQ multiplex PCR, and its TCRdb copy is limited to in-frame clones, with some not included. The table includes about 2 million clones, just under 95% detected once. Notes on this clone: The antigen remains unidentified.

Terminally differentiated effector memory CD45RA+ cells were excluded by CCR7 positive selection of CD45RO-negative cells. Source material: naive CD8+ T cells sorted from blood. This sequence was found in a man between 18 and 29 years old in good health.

In DNA, the CDR3 is TGTGCCAGCAGCTTTATCGAGCGGTCCTCTGGGGCCAACGTCCTGACTTTC. Translating it yields CASSFIERSSGANVLTF. The genes are TRBV5-6 and TRBJ2-6; the D gene is possibly TRBD2 (5 bases). Between the trimmed V and J ends, which lost 2 bases and 0 bases, there was a span of 12 bases. The CDR3 spans 17 residues. Germline V gene lookup returns CDR1 SGHDT and CDR2 YYEEEE.